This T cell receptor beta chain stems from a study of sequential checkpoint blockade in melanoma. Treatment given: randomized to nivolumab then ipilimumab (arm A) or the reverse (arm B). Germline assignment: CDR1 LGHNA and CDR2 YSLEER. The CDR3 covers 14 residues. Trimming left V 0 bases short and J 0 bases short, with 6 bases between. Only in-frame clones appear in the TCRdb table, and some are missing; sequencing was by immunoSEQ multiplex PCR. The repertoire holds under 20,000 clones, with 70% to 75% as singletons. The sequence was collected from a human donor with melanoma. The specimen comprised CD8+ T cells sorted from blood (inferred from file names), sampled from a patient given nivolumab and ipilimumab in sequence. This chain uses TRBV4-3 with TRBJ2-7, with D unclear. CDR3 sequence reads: CASSQDRSSYEQYF. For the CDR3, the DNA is TGCGCCAGCAGCCAAGACCGTAGCTCCTACGAGCAGTACTTC.